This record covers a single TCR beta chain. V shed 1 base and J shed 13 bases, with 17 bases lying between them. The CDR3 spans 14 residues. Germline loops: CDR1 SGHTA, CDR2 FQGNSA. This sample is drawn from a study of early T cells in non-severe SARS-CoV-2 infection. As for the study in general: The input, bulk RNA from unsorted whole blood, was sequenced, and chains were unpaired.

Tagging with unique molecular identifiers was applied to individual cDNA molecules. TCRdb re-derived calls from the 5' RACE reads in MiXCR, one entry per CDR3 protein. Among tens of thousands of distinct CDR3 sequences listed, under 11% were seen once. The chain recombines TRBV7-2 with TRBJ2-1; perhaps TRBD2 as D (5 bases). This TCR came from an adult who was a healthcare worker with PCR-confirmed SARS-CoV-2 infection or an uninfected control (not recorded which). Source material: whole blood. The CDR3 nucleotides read TGTGCCAGCAGCTTAGGGACTGAACGCTTGGTACAGTTCTTC. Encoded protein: CASSLGTERLVQFF.